The clone carrying this TCR beta chain has ten or more counts. This library used roughly 430 ng RNA and molecular barcoded adaptors spanning alpha/delta and beta/gamma chains. Each CDR3 protein is one row after TCRdb ran MiXCR on the reads. The sample carries approximately 59,000 distinct CDR3 sequences, around an eighth recorded once. These data come from a study of read filtering for tumor transcriptome and immune sequencing. CDR3 length: 14 amino acids. Germline values: CDR1 SGDLS, CDR2 YYNGEE. V lost 4 bases, J lost 5 bases, and 15 bases lay in between. Material for sequencing was a population of CD138-negative cells sorted from bone marrow. This TCR came from a donor aged 40 or older with multiple myeloma. This chain uses TRBV9 with TRBJ1-1; D is perhaps TRBD1 (6 bases). The CDR3 sequence is CASSIEGDGTEAFF. The CDR3 DNA reads as TGTGCCAGCAGCATTGAGGGGGATGGAACTGAAGCTTTCTTT.